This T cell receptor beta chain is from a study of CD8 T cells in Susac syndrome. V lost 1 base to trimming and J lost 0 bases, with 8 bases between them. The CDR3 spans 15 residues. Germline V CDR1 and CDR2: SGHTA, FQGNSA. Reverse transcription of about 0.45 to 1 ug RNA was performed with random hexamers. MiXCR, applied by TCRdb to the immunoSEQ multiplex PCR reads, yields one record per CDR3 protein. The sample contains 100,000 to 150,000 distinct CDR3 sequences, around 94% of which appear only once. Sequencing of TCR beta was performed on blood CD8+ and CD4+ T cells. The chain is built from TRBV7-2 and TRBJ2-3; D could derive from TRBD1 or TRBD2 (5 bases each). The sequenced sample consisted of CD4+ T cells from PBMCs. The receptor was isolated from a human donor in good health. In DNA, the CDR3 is TGTGCCAGCAGCTTAGTATGGGACAGCACAGATACGCAGTATTTT. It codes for CASSLVWDSTDTQYF.